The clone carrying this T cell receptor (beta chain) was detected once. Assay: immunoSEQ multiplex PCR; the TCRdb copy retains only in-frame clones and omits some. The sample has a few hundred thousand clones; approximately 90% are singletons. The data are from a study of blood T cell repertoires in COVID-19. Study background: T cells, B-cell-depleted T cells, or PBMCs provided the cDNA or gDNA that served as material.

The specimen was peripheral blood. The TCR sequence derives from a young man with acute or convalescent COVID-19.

This CDR3 reads CASSPPSEADTQYF. The CDR3 nucleotides read TGTGCCAGCTCACCACCTTCGGAGGCAGATACGCAGTATTTT. This sequence joins TRBV18 and TRBJ2-3; a possible D gene is TRBD2 (5 bases). The CDR3 is 14 amino acids. Per the germline V gene, CDR1 is KGHSH and CDR2 is LQKENI. The V gene lost 0 bases and the J gene lost 4 bases, with 8 bases spanning the gap.